These 5 T cell receptor beta chains originate from one sample sequenced in a study of blood T cells in healthy people across ages. A sample-barcoded 5' primer and a J-beta primer mix were used in a second PCR of roughly 7 to 12 cycles. TCRdb fed the 5' RACE reads into MiXCR, producing one record per CDR3 protein. The sample has roughly 860,000 distinct CDR3 sequences; under 80% are singletons. Input material: blood. Receptors originate from a man under 40 in good health.

The genes are TRBV5-5 and TRBJ2-1, with D maybe TRBD2 (7 bases). The CDR3 is made up of 16 amino acids. Looked up from germline, CDR1 is SGHKS and CDR2 is YYEKEE (reference sequence). V was shortened by 2 bases and J by 2 bases, with 14 bases between the two germline ends. The CDR3 DNA sequence: TGTGCCAGCAGCTTAGATAGGGGGGGGACCTACAATGAGCAGTTCTTC. Translating gives CASSLDRGGTYNEQFF.

The chain carries TRBV29-1 and TRBJ1-6, with a possible D match to TRBD1 (5 bases). CDR1 and CDR2 (germline): SQVTM, ANQGSEA. The V end lost 4 bases, the J end lost 8 bases, and 12 bases lay between the germline ends. The CDR3 length is 13 residues. The CDR3 coding sequence is TGCAGCGTTGGGCAGGGATTGGATTCACCCCTCCACTTT. Amino acids: CSVGQGLDSPLHF.

The rearrangement joins TRBV7-3 to TRBJ2-7, with D perhaps matching TRBD2 (6 bases). The J call may be in error: the DNA end matches TRBJ2-5 better. Germline V gene sequence: CDR1 SGHTA, CDR2 FQGTGA. The CDR3 sequence is 16 residues long. CDR3 region: CASSRGLAGYQETQYF. CDR3 in DNA: TGTGCCAGCAGCCGCGGGCTGGCGGGGTATCAAGAGACCCAGTACTTC.

The chain joins TRBV29-1 to TRBJ2-4, with D maybe TRBD1 (6 bases). The CDR3 spans 16 residues. From germline, CDR1 is SQVTM and CDR2 ANQGSEA. V dropped 4 bases and J dropped 2 bases, with 18 bases sitting between them. In DNA, the CDR3 is TGCAGCGTTGGGGGGAAAGGGGGAGAGTCCAAAAACATTCAGTACTTC. It specifies CSVGGKGGESKNIQYF. Combining the CDR3 with reference TRBV29-1 and TRBJ2-4 gives the whole variable domain SAVISQKPSRDICQRGTSLTIQCQVDSQVTMMFWYRQQPGQSLTLIATANQGSEATYESGFVIDKFPISRPNLTFSTLTVSNMSPEDSSIYLCSVGGKGGESKNIQYFGAGTRLSVL.

The chain combines TRBV6-1 with TRBJ2-1; 10 bases map to TRBD2. J gave up 2 bases and V 10 bases, and 8 bases lay outside the gene matches. CDR1 and CDR2 from the germline V gene are MNHNS and SASEGT. The CDR3 sequence is 15 residues long. In DNA form, the CDR3 reads TGTGCCACCCAACTAACTAGCGGGGCCTACAATGAGCAGTTCTTC. Translated, it gives CATQLTSGAYNEQFF.